The rows below give T cell receptor beta chains drawn from one sample of a study of blood T cell repertoires in COVID-19. Profiling relied on immunoSEQ multiplex PCR, and the TCRdb table lists in-frame clones only, not all of them. The sample records around 300,000 clones, less than 90% being singletons. The sample consisted of PBMCs or T cells enriched from blood (not recorded which). Every receptor here comes from a woman aged 45-65 years who had recovered from COVID-19. Each CDR3 is given with its conserved first and last residue. The order of the fields is J gene, CDR3 length, clone size, V gene, D gene, CDR3 protein, CDR3 DNA. D genes are given only for firm matches. Not every row has a clone size; where given, it reads once, few, many or a size class.

j_gene: TRBJ1-6
len: 14
abundance: NA
v_gene: TRBV7-9
d_gene: NA
CDR3aa: CASSGRGRSSPLHF
CDR3nt: TGTGCCAGCAGTGGCAGGGGCCGTAGTTCACCCCTCCACTTT

j_gene: TRBJ1-5
len: 15
abundance: NA
v_gene: TRBV9
d_gene: NA
CDR3aa: CASSTRADSNQPQHF
CDR3nt: TGTGCCAGCAGCACGAGGGCAGATAGCAATCAGCCCCAGCATTTT

j_gene: TRBJ2-5
len: 14
abundance: NA
v_gene: TRBV13
d_gene: TRBD1
CDR3aa: CASNFRGLQETQYF
CDR3nt: TGTGCCAGCAATTTCAGGGGGCTGCAAGAGACCCAGTACTTC

j_gene: TRBJ1-4
len: 16
abundance: once
v_gene: TRBV28
d_gene: TRBD1
CDR3aa: CASSPSTSQGREKLFF
CDR3nt: TGTGCCAGCAGTCCTTCAACATCACAGGGGCGTGAAAAACTGTTTTTT

j_gene: TRBJ2-3
len: 13
abundance: once
v_gene: TRBV7-7
d_gene: NA
CDR3aa: CASSFGGDDTQYF
CDR3nt: TGTGCTAGCAGCTTCGGAGGGGATGATACGCAGTATTTT

j_gene: TRBJ2-7
len: 17
abundance: NA
v_gene: TRBV28
d_gene: TRBD2
CDR3aa: CASSVELAILPSYEQYF
CDR3nt: TGTGCCAGCAGTGTAGAACTAGCGATTCTTCCCTCCTACGAGCAGTACTTC

j_gene: TRBJ1-5
len: 16
abundance: NA
v_gene: TRBV28
d_gene: NA
CDR3aa: CASSYLAFYSNQPQHF
CDR3nt: TGTGCCAGCAGTTACCTGGCATTTTATAGCAATCAGCCCCAGCATTTT

j_gene: TRBJ2-7
len: 16
abundance: NA
v_gene: TRBV4-1
d_gene: TRBD1
CDR3aa: CASSQGTGGQGGEQYF
CDR3nt: TGCGCCAGCAGCCAAGGGACAGGGGGCCAAGGTGGGGAGCAGTACTTC

j_gene: TRBJ2-6
len: 18
abundance: NA
v_gene: TRBV7-9
d_gene: NA
CDR3aa: CASSLVLGRDSGANVLTF
CDR3nt: TGTGCCAGCAGCTTAGTACTGGGCAGGGACTCTGGGGCCAACGTCCTGACTTTC

j_gene: TRBJ2-7
len: 16
abundance: NA
v_gene: TRBV28
d_gene: NA
CDR3aa: CASSIHRTKQSDEQYF
CDR3nt: TGTGCCAGCAGTATACACAGGACTAAACAATCCGACGAGCAGTACTTC

j_gene: TRBJ2-7
len: 12
abundance: NA
v_gene: TRBV6-2/TRBV6-3
d_gene: NA
CDR3aa: CASSYSWSEQYF
CDR3nt: TGTGCCAGCAGTTACTCCTGGAGCGAGCAGTACTTC

j_gene: TRBJ1-3
len: 18
abundance: NA
v_gene: TRBV7-9
d_gene: NA
CDR3aa: CASSLGTRTVISGNTIYF
CDR3nt: TGTGCCAGCAGCCTCGGGACAAGGACCGTTATCTCTGGAAACACCATATATTTT

j_gene: TRBJ2-7
len: 15
abundance: NA
v_gene: TRBV30
d_gene: NA
CDR3aa: CAWSGRTAASYEQYF
CDR3nt: TGTGCCTGGAGTGGACGGACAGCAGCCTCCTACGAGCAGTACTTC

j_gene: TRBJ2-1
len: 17
abundance: NA
v_gene: TRBV19
d_gene: TRBD1
CDR3aa: CASTTLGQGASYNEQFF
CDR3nt: TGTGCCAGTACCACACTCGGACAGGGGGCTTCCTACAATGAGCAGTTCTTC

j_gene: TRBJ1-1
len: 13
abundance: NA
v_gene: TRBV28
d_gene: NA
CDR3aa: CANKQDENTEAFF
CDR3nt: TGTGCCAATAAACAGGACGAGAACACTGAAGCTTTCTTT

j_gene: TRBJ1-1
len: 14
abundance: once
v_gene: TRBV7-2
d_gene: NA
CDR3aa: CASSPDRMNTEAFF
CDR3nt: TGTGCCAGCAGCCCGGACAGAATGAACACTGAAGCTTTCTTT

j_gene: TRBJ2-3
len: 16
abundance: NA
v_gene: TRBV5-1
d_gene: TRBD2
CDR3aa: CASSSRVTSGGDTQYF
CDR3nt: TGCGCCAGCAGCTCTCGTGTGACTAGCGGGGGTGATACGCAGTATTTT

j_gene: TRBJ1-6
len: 14
abundance: few
v_gene: TRBV3-1/TRBV3-2
d_gene: NA
CDR3aa: CASSGRDYNSPLHF
CDR3nt: TGTGCCAGCAGCGGTCGGGACTACAATTCACCCCTCCACTTT

j_gene: TRBJ1-1
len: 13
abundance: NA
v_gene: TRBV7-2
d_gene: NA
CDR3aa: CASSLGGGVEAFF
CDR3nt: TGTGCCAGCAGCTTAGGGGGAGGAGTTGAAGCTTTCTTT

j_gene: TRBJ1-5
len: 16
abundance: once
v_gene: TRBV7-6
d_gene: NA
CDR3aa: CASSLEAGMGNQPQHF
CDR3nt: TGTGCCAGCAGCCTTGAGGCAGGGATGGGCAATCAGCCCCAGCATTTT

j_gene: TRBJ1-5
len: 13
abundance: once
v_gene: TRBV30
d_gene: TRBD1
CDR3aa: CAWSSGGSQPQHF
CDR3nt: TGTGCCTGGAGTTCAGGGGGCAGTCAGCCCCAGCATTTT

j_gene: TRBJ2-5
len: 13
abundance: NA
v_gene: TRBV7-3
d_gene: NA
CDR3aa: CASSLNPTGAQYF
CDR3nt: TGTGCCAGCAGCTTAAACCCCACGGGGGCCCAGTACTTC

j_gene: TRBJ1-6
len: 15
abundance: NA
v_gene: TRBV30
d_gene: NA
CDR3aa: CAWSPTGFDYSPLHF
CDR3nt: TGTGCCTGGAGTCCAACAGGTTTTGACTATTCACCCCTCCACTTT

j_gene: TRBJ2-3
len: 17
abundance: NA
v_gene: TRBV4-3
d_gene: TRBD1
CDR3aa: CASSQGSGGQGGITQYF
CDR3nt: TGCGCCAGCAGCCAAGGGAGCGGGGGACAGGGGGGTATAACGCAGTATTTT

j_gene: TRBJ2-7
len: 13
abundance: once
v_gene: TRBV24-1
d_gene: NA
CDR3aa: CATSQGSPYEQYF
CDR3nt: TGTGCCACCAGCCAGGGGTCGCCCTACGAGCAGTACTTC

j_gene: TRBJ2-7
len: 15
abundance: NA
v_gene: TRBV6-2/TRBV6-3
d_gene: TRBD2
CDR3aa: CASSIGTSGTYEQYF
CDR3nt: TGTGCCAGCAGTATAGGGACTAGCGGGACCTACGAGCAGTACTTC

j_gene: TRBJ1-6
len: 12
abundance: few
v_gene: TRBV7-9
d_gene: NA
CDR3aa: CASMGNNSPLHF
CDR3nt: TGTGCCAGCATGGGCAATAATTCACCCCTCCACTTT